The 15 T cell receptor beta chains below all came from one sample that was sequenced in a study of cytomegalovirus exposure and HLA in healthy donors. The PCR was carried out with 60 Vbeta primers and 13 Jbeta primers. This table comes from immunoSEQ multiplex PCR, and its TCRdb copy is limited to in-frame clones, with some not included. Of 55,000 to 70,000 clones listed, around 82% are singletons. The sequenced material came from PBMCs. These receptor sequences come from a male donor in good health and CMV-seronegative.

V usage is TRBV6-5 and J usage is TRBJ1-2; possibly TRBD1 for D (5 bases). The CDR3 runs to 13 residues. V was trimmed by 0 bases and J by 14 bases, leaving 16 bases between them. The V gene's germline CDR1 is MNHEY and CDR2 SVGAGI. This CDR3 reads CASSYSFATGGTF. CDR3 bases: TGTGCCAGCAGTTACTCGTTCGCAACGGGGGGGACCTTC.

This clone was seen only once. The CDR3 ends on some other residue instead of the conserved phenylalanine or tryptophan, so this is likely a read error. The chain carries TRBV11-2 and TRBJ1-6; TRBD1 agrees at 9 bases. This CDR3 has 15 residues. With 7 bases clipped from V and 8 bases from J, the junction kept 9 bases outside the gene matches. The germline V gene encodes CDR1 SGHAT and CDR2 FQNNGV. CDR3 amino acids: CASNLDRGSDSPLHV. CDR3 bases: TGTGCCAGCAACCTGGACAGGGGATCGGATTCACCCCTCCACGTT.

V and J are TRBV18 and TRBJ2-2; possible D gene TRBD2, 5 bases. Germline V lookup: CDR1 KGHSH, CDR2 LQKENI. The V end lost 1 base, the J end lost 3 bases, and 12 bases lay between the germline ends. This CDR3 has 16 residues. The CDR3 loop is CASSPRRGQDTGELFF. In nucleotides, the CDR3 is TGTGCCAGCTCACCACGGAGAGGGCAAGACACCGGGGAGCTGTTTTTT. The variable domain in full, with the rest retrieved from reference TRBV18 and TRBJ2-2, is NAGVMQNPRHLVRRRGQEARLRCSPMKGHSHVYWYRQLPEEGLKFMVYLQKENIIDESGMPKERFSAEFPKEGPSILRIQQVVRGDSAAYFCASSPRRGQDTGELFFGEGSRLTVL.

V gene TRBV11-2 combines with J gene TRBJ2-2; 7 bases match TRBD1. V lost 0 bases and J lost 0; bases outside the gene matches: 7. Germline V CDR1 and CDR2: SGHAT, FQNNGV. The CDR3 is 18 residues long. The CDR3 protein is CASSLEALGTANTGELFF. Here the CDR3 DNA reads TGTGCCAGCAGCTTAGAGGCACTCGGGACAGCGAACACCGGGGAGCTGTTTTTT.

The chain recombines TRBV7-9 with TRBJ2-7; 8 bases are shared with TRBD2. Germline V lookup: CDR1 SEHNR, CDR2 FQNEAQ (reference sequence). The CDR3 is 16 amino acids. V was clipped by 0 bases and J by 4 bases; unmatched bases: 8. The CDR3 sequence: CASSLAFGGGPYEQYF. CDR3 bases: TGTGCCAGCAGCTTAGCGTTTGGCGGGGGGCCTTACGAGCAGTACTTC.

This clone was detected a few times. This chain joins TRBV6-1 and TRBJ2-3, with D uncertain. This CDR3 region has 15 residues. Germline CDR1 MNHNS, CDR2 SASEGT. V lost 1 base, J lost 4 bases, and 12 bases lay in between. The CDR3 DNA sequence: TGTGCCAGCAGTGAAGGGCCCATCGCCGCAGATACGCAGTATTTT. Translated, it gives CASSEGPIAADTQYF.

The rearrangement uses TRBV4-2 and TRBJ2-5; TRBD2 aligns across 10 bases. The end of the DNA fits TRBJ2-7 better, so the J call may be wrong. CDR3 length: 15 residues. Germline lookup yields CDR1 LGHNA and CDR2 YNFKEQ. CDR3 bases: TGTGCCAGCAGCCAAGACGGTAGCGGGGGGTACGAGCAGTACTTC. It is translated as CASSQDGSGGYEQYF.

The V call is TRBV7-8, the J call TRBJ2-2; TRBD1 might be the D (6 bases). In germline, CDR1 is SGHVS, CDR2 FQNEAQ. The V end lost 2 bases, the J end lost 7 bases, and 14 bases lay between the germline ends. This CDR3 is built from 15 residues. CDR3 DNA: TGTGCCAGCAGCTTATCCCAGGGGCGCGTCGGGGAGCTGTTTTTT. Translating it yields CASSLSQGRVGELFF. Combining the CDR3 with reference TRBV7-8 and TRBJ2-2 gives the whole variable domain GAGVSQSPRYKVAKRGQDVALRCDPISGHVSLFWYQQALGQGPEFLTYFQNEAQLDKSGLPSDRFFAERPEGSVSTLKIQRTQQEDSAVYLCASSLSQGRVGELFFGEGSRLTVL.

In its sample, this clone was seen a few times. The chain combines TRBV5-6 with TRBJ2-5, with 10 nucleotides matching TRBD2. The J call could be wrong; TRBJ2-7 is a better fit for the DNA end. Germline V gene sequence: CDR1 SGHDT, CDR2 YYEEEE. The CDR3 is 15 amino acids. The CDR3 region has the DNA TGTGCCAGCAGCCCGAGCGGGGGGGCCCACTACGAGCAGTACTTC. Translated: CASSPSGGAHYEQYF.

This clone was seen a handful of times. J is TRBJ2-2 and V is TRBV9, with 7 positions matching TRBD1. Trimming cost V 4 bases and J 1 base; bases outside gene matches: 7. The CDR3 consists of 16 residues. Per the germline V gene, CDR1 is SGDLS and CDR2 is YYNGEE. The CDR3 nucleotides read TGTGCCAGCAGCCCGAAGGGGGCCGAGAACACCGGGGAGCTGTTTTTT. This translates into CASSPKGAENTGELFF.

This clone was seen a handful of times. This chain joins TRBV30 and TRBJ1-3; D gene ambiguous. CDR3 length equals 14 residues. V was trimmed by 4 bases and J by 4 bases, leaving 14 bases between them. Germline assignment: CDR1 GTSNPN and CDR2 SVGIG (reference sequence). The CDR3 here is CAWTRGFIGNTIYF. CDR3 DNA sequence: TGTGCCTGGACTCGGGGATTCATCGGAAACACCATATATTTT.

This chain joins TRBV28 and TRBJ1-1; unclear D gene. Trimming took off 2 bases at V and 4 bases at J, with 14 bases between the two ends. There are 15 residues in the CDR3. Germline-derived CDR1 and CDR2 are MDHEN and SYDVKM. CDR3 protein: CASSLGGRMSTEAFF. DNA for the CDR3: TGTGCCAGCAGTTTAGGAGGACGGATGAGCACTGAAGCTTTCTTT.

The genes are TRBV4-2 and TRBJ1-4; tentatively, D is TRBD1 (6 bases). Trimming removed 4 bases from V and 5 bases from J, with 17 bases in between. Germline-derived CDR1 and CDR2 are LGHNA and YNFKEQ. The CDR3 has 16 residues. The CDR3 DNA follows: TGTGCCAGCAGCCCCGCCCGGACAGACAACAATGAAAAACTGTTTTTT. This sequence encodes CASSPARTDNNEKLFF.

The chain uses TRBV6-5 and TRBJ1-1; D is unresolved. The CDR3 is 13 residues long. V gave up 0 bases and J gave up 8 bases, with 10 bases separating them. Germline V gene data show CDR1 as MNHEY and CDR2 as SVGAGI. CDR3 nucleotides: TGTGCCAGCAGTTACTCGGCGACAAAAGAAGCTTTCTTT. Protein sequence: CASSYSATKEAFF.

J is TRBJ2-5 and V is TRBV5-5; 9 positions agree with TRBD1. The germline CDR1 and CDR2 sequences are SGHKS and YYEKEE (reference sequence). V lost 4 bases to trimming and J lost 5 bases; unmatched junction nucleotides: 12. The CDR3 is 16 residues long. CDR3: CASSPLRDRVGETQYF. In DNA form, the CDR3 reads TGTGCCAGCAGCCCCCTCCGGGACAGGGTTGGGGAGACCCAGTACTTC.